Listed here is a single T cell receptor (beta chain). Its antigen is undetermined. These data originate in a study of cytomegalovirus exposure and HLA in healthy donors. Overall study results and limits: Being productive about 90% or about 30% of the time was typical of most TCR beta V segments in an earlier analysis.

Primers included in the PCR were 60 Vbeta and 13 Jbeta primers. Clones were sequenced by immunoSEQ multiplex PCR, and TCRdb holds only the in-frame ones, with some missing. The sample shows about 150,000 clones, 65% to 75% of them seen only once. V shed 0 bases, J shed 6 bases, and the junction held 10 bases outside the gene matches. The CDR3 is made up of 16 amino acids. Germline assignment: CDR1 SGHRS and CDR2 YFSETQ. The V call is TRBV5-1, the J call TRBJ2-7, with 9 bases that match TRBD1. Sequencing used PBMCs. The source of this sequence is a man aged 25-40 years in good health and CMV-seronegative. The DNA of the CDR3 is TGCGCCAGCAGCTTGGCCAGGGGACAGGGTCACGGCGAGCAGTACTTC. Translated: CASSLARGQGHGEQYF.